The TCR beta chain described here comes from a study of blood T cell repertoires in COVID-19. Study as a whole: The United States, Italy and Spain were the sources of the acute and convalescent COVID-19 samples. PBMCs, B-cell-depleted T cells, or T cells provided the cDNA or gDNA that made up the material.

V was clipped by 5 bases and J by 1 base; unmatched bases: 4. The CDR3 is made up of 15 amino acids. Germline CDR1 MDHEN, CDR2 SYDVKM. Per the original data handling: Reference gene primer amplification gave nucleated cell count estimates. Sequencing was performed with immunoSEQ multiplex PCR; in TCRdb, only in-frame clones are kept and a portion is missing. From that table come the V and J calls and clone size; the DNA was used to work out D and trimming. The data hold fewer than 250,000 clones, with 65% to 85% observed a single time. The V call is TRBV28, the J call TRBJ1-5, with TRBD1 identical over 8 bases. The sequenced material came from peripheral blood. The receptor was isolated from a middle-aged man with active or convalescent COVID-19. In DNA form, the CDR3 reads TGTGCCAGCAGTACAGGGGGTCAGAGCAATCAGCCCCAGCATTTT. Its protein product is CASSTGGQSNQPQHF.